A selection of T cell receptor beta chains follows, all from one sample in a study of OX40 agonist ivuxolimab in advanced cancers. The data were produced by immunoSEQ multiplex PCR, yet TCRdb's version contains in-frame clones alone and is incomplete. The sample has 60,000 to 85,000 clones, roughly 76% seen once. The sample in question was CD4+ or CD8+ T cells sorted from blood, obtained in a trial of the OX40 agonist ivuxolimab. These receptors were obtained from an adult with an advanced solid tumor such as melanoma, head and neck, liver or kidney cancer. Each CDR3 is given without its conserved first and last residue. Fields, in order: CDR3 protein, V gene, J gene.

cdr3_aa: ASRIGVHSEKLF; v_call: TRBV6-5; j_call: TRBJ1-4
cdr3_aa: AWSVGTGGEQPQH; v_call: TRBV30; j_call: TRBJ1-5
cdr3_aa: ATSINPGGEAF; v_call: TRBV15; j_call: TRBJ1-1
cdr3_aa: ASSLLGSGGRNEQF; v_call: TRBV27; j_call: TRBJ2-1
cdr3_aa: ASSLRQNEKLF; v_call: TRBV27; j_call: TRBJ1-4
cdr3_aa: ASSQGGVGEGYT; v_call: TRBV4-1; j_call: TRBJ1-2
cdr3_aa: ASGLTEAEAF; v_call: TRBV12-5; j_call: TRBJ1-1
cdr3_aa: ASSSIQGNTVQF; v_call: TRBV11-2; j_call: TRBJ2-1
cdr3_aa: AWSGGQGADTIY; v_call: TRBV30; j_call: TRBJ1-3
cdr3_aa: ASSPDTEGSYGYT; v_call: TRBV4-1; j_call: TRBJ1-2
cdr3_aa: ASSLGGPGELF; v_call: TRBV13; j_call: TRBJ2-2
cdr3_aa: ASSPRGTVAYGYT; v_call: TRBV6-1; j_call: TRBJ1-2
cdr3_aa: ASSQPSNEQY; v_call: TRBV23-1; j_call: TRBJ2-7
cdr3_aa: ASSLGTLGEQY; v_call: TRBV7-3; j_call: TRBJ2-7
cdr3_aa: ASSGSQETQY; v_call: TRBV5-1; j_call: TRBJ2-5
cdr3_aa: ASSFNRDSNQPQH; v_call: TRBV28; j_call: TRBJ1-5
cdr3_aa: ASSLRASPGDTQY; v_call: TRBV5-4; j_call: TRBJ2-3
cdr3_aa: ASSLVGGPAYEQY; v_call: TRBV5-1; j_call: TRBJ2-7
cdr3_aa: ASSLFTASTDTQY; v_call: TRBV28; j_call: TRBJ2-3
cdr3_aa: ASSLDGNYGYT; v_call: TRBV5-1; j_call: TRBJ1-2
cdr3_aa: ASSLAGGLATI; v_call: TRBV5-4; j_call: TRBJ2-3
cdr3_aa: ASRVLAGVTYNEQF; v_call: TRBV27; j_call: TRBJ2-1
cdr3_aa: ASSSQGVTGLSGNTIY; v_call: TRBV7-8; j_call: TRBJ1-3
cdr3_aa: ASSPAPSGSQGSSYEQY; v_call: TRBV7-8; j_call: TRBJ2-7
cdr3_aa: ASSPWQGPYEQY; v_call: TRBV18; j_call: TRBJ2-7
cdr3_aa: ASSQELGPNEQF; v_call: TRBV4-2; j_call: TRBJ2-1
cdr3_aa: AGSLDLLTYNERF; v_call: TRBV7-9; j_call: TRBJ2-1
cdr3_aa: AWSVGRTNTEAF; v_call: TRBV30; j_call: TRBJ1-1
cdr3_aa: ASRSRQIYGYT; v_call: TRBV28; j_call: TRBJ1-2
cdr3_aa: ASIGQASDEQY; v_call: TRBV28; j_call: TRBJ2-7
cdr3_aa: ASSSLGGPYEQY; v_call: TRBV6-6; j_call: TRBJ2-7
cdr3_aa: ASSQEADIYSNQPQH; v_call: TRBV4-1; j_call: TRBJ1-5
cdr3_aa: ASSIEGGGSYSGANVLT; v_call: TRBV19; j_call: TRBJ2-6
cdr3_aa: SAKRQMNTEAF; v_call: TRBV29-1; j_call: TRBJ1-1
cdr3_aa: ASSGSTYEQY; v_call: TRBV6-1; j_call: TRBJ2-7
cdr3_aa: ASSLAGGYEQY; v_call: TRBV7-9; j_call: TRBJ2-7
cdr3_aa: ASSQGTGGTQY; v_call: TRBV14; j_call: TRBJ2-5
cdr3_aa: ASSQEASGGVFPHEQF; v_call: TRBV4-2; j_call: TRBJ2-1
cdr3_aa: ASSQSTGFNSPLH; v_call: TRBV5-1; j_call: TRBJ1-6
cdr3_aa: ASSLGGEGEKLF; v_call: TRBV28; j_call: TRBJ1-4
cdr3_aa: ASSITGQTDIQY; v_call: TRBV19; j_call: TRBJ2-4
cdr3_aa: ASSFLQGGKDEQF; v_call: TRBV7-8; j_call: TRBJ2-1
cdr3_aa: ASIIIPGQGRGEQF; v_call: TRBV5-1; j_call: TRBJ2-1
cdr3_aa: ASSLIVWDRVSYEQY; v_call: TRBV28; j_call: TRBJ2-7
cdr3_aa: ASSLGGPLADTQY; v_call: TRBV5-8; j_call: TRBJ2-3
cdr3_aa: ASSLANRGYEQY; v_call: TRBV7-9; j_call: TRBJ2-7
cdr3_aa: ASSLIAFGYT; v_call: TRBV28; j_call: TRBJ1-2
cdr3_aa: ASSIARTGTATNEKLF; v_call: TRBV19; j_call: TRBJ1-4
cdr3_aa: ASILQGGETQY; v_call: TRBV6-5; j_call: TRBJ2-5
cdr3_aa: ASSPWGGTNEQY; v_call: TRBV7-9; j_call: TRBJ2-7
cdr3_aa: ASADRDQPQH; v_call: TRBV10-2; j_call: TRBJ1-5
cdr3_aa: ASSPQVTGELF; v_call: TRBV7-3; j_call: TRBJ2-2
cdr3_aa: AISDGNSYEQY; v_call: TRBV6-6; j_call: TRBJ2-7
cdr3_aa: SVTAGGGPGGANVLT; v_call: TRBV29-1; j_call: TRBJ2-6
cdr3_aa: ATLREGAGDIQY; v_call: TRBV10-3; j_call: TRBJ2-4
cdr3_aa: ASSQGEVSRQY; v_call: TRBV4-1; j_call: TRBJ2-7
cdr3_aa: ASMGDKYTGELF; v_call: TRBV2; j_call: TRBJ2-2